Shown below are 18 T cell receptor beta chains from a single sample sequenced in a study of regulatory T cells in long-lasting Graves disease. As for time point: persistent/refractory GD, antithyroid drugs over 5 years with positive TRAb. RNA from PBMCs was the source of the TCR library. Building the TCR beta libraries relied on iRepertoire HTBI primers, and CDR3 regions underwent Arm-PCR. Using its own MiXCR run on the multiplex PCR reads, TCRdb lists one record per CDR3 protein. Of 600,000 to 800,000 distinct CDR3 sequences in the sample, about 32% were seen once. The sample here was peripheral blood mononuclear cells (PBMCs), taken when the disease was refractory, from a patient treated with antithyroid drugs. These receptors all come from a female donor with Graves disease.

The chain recombines TRBV12-5 with TRBJ1-1, with a possible D match to TRBD1 (5 bases). Trimming removed 1 base at V and 3 bases at J, with 12 bases between. This CDR3 is built from 15 residues. The germline V gene has CDR1 LGHNT and CDR2 FRNRAP. Here the CDR3 reads CASGLASRVYTEAFF. As DNA, the CDR3 is TGTGCTAGTGGTTTGGCCAGCAGGGTCTACACTGAAGCTTTCTTT.

The sample holds many counts of this clonotype. V and J are TRBV12-3 or TRBV12-4 and TRBJ1-1; no firm D call. Trimming removed 3 bases at V and 3 bases at J, with 8 bases between. This CDR3 region has 13 residues. CDR3 region: CASSFRGYTEAFF. The CDR3 DNA is TGTGCCAGCAGTTTCCGAGGGTACACTGAAGCTTTCTTT.

The chain is built from TRBV7-9 and TRBJ1-5; the D gene is possibly TRBD1 (6 bases). Trimming took 2 bases from V and 3 from J, leaving 11 bases between them. This CDR3 has 15 residues. The germline V gene has CDR1 SEHNR and CDR2 FQNEAQ (reference sequence). CDR3 residues: CASSLTGTPNQPQHF. The CDR3 region has the DNA TGTGCCAGCAGCTTAACCGGGACACCCAATCAGCCCCAGCATTTT.

Only a few counts were recorded for this clonotype. This chain joins TRBV28 and TRBJ1-1, with D unclear. Germline lookup yields CDR1 MDHEN and CDR2 SYDVKM. The CDR3 is made up of 13 amino acids. CDR3 region: CVHSPGGNTEAFF. Here the CDR3 DNA reads TGTGTACACTCTCCGGGCGGGAACACTGAAGCTTTCTTT.

There are a few counts of this clonotype. V and J are TRBV7-9 and TRBJ1-5; no firm D call. The CDR3 has 13 amino acids. Germline CDR1 reads SEHNR; CDR2 reads FQNEAQ (reference sequence). The ends were cut back, 3 bases at V and 5 bases at J, with 8 bases in the middle. CDR3 in DNA: TGTGCCAGCAGCTTTTCGGCCGATCAGCCCCAGCATTTT. Amino acid sequence: CASSFSADQPQHF.

This clonotype appeared many times. The chain links TRBV27 to TRBJ2-7; 11 bases are shared with TRBD2. The CDR3 is made up of 15 amino acids. The germline gives CDR1 MNHEY, CDR2 SMNVEV (reference sequence). V shed 5 bases and J 5 bases; nucleotides not matched to a gene: 8. Here the CDR3 DNA reads TGTGCCAGCAGTATGACTAGCGGGATCAGTAACGAGCAGTACTTC. Translation: CASSMTSGISNEQYF.

This clonotype was seen repeatedly, ten times or more. V usage is TRBV6-2 or TRBV6-3 and J usage is TRBJ2-6; a possible D gene is TRBD2 (6 bases). CDR3 length: 15 amino acids. Germline V lookup: CDR1 MNHEY, CDR2 SVGEGT. Trimming stripped 2 bases from V and 4 bases from J, with 9 bases between. CDR3 amino acids: CASSYGGLGANVLTF. In DNA, the CDR3 is TGTGCCAGCAGTTACGGGGGGTTAGGGGCCAACGTCCTGACTTTC.

The table lists this clonotype with a few counts. The gene calls are TRBV29-1 and TRBJ1-1, with 10 bases matching TRBD1. With V trimmed by 2 bases and J by 4 bases, 4 bases remained unmatched. CDR3 length: 14 amino acids. Germline CDR1 is SQVTM and CDR2 is ANQGSEA. In DNA, the CDR3 is TGCAGCGTTGAAAACCGGGACAGGGGCACTGAAGCTTTCTTT. Its protein is CSVENRDRGTEAFF.

A note on this clonotype: Since a much larger clone is just one base distant, this may be a read error. The chain joins TRBV6-2 or TRBV6-3 to TRBJ1-5, with D perhaps matching TRBD1 (6 bases). Germline-derived CDR1 and CDR2 are MNHEY and SVGEGT. The CDR3 has 14 residues. Deletions cut 7 bases from V and 4 bases from J, with 14 bases between. CDR3 sequence reads: CASNDRTANQPQHF. DNA for the CDR3: TGTGCCAGCAATGACAGGACAGCAAATCAGCCCCAGCATTTT.

This clonotype has only a few counts. This chain uses TRBV25-1 with TRBJ2-7, with 9 nucleotides matching TRBD2. Looked up from germline, CDR1 is MGHDK and CDR2 is SYGVNS. The CDR3 is 14 amino acids. The V gene end was trimmed by 4 bases and the J gene end by 2 bases; junction bases not matched to a gene: 3. The CDR3 protein is CASSGREGTYEQYF. The CDR3 DNA is TGTGCCAGCAGTGGGCGGGAGGGGACCTACGAGCAGTACTTC.

The rearrangement uses TRBV12-3 or TRBV12-4 and TRBJ1-5; TRBD1 is a possible D gene (6 bases). The CDR3 has 16 amino acids. Trimming took off 4 bases at V and 7 bases at J, with 20 bases between the two ends. The CDR3 spells CASSSQSQGLGQPQHF. CDR3 sequence (DNA): TGTGCCAGCAGTTCCCAGAGCCAGGGGCTCGGGCAGCCCCAGCATTTT.

The sample holds many counts of this clonotype. The chain has TRBV28 and TRBJ1-1; D remains ambiguous. This CDR3 has 14 residues. The V end lost 2 bases, the J end lost 4 bases, and 11 bases lay between the germline ends. CDR1 MDHEN and CDR2 SYDVKM come from the germline V gene. As DNA, the CDR3 is TGTGCCAGCAGTTTAGGGCGGCGAGGCACTGAAGCTTTCTTT. Its translation: CASSLGRRGTEAFF. Complete variable domain (other parts from reference TRBV28 and TRBJ1-1): DVKVTQSSRYLVKRTGEKVFLECVQDMDHENMFWYRQDPGLGLRLIYFSYDVKMKEKGDIPEGYSVSREKKERFSLILESASTNQTSMYLCASSLGRRGTEAFFGQGTRLTVV.

The V call is TRBV6-1, the J call TRBJ2-2; tentatively, D is TRBD2 (6 bases). The CDR3 consists of 12 residues. V was trimmed by 7 bases and J by 6 bases, leaving 9 bases between them. From germline, CDR1 is MNHNS and CDR2 SASEGT. The CDR3 protein is CASNSGAGELFF. DNA of the CDR3: TGTGCCAGCAATTCGGGGGCCGGGGAGCTGTTTTTT.

The chain has TRBV10-2 and TRBJ2-7; TRBD2 matches at 8 bases. The V gene's germline CDR1 is WSHSY and CDR2 SAAADI. Trimming removed 7 bases from V and 5 bases from J; junction bases left unmatched: 13. CDR3 size: 15 residues. CDR3 nucleotide sequence: TGCGCCAGCACTCCGGGGACTAGATCTCTTAACGAGCAGTACTTC. Translating it yields CASTPGTRSLNEQYF.

This clonotype has at least ten counts. The genes are TRBV28 and TRBJ1-2; D perhaps matches TRBD1 (5 bases). The CDR3 contains 14 residues. The germline V gene encodes CDR1 MDHEN and CDR2 SYDVKM. V was shortened by 4 bases and J by 3 bases, with 12 bases between the two germline ends. CDR3 sequence: CASSSFKGYYGYTF. The CDR3 DNA follows: TGTGCCAGCAGTTCGTTTAAGGGGTACTATGGCTACACCTTC.

V and J are TRBV6-1 and TRBJ1-1, with 7 bases that match TRBD1. Germline CDR1 reads MNHNS; CDR2 reads SASEGT. V was pared by 4 bases and J by 1 base, with 6 bases of the junction left unmatched. CDR3 length: 15 residues. The DNA of the CDR3 is TGTGCCAGCAGTGCTACAGGGGCTCCGAACACTGAAGCTTTCTTT. This translates into CASSATGAPNTEAFF.

The V call is TRBV20-1, the J call TRBJ2-5; 9 bases match TRBD1. The V and J ends lost 5 bases and 0 bases, in that order; junction bases with no gene match: 19. CDR1 is DFQATT, CDR2 SNEGSKA, per germline (reference sequence). The CDR3 loop spans 19 amino acids. CDR3 residues: CSAPSPGTGIGWHQETQYF. CDR3 coding DNA: TGCAGTGCTCCCTCCCCCGGGACAGGGATTGGGTGGCACCAAGAGACCCAGTACTTC.

In its sample, this clonotype was seen a few times. The V gene is TRBV20-1, the J gene TRBJ1-1, with 9 positions matching TRBD1. CDR3 size: 12 residues. J was trimmed by 7 bases and V by 3 bases; bases with no gene match: 3. The V gene's germline CDR1 is DFQATT and CDR2 SNEGSKA (reference sequence). Here the CDR3 reads CSASRQGGEAFF. CDR3 coding DNA: TGCAGTGCTAGCCGACAGGGGGGTGAAGCTTTCTTT.